This T cell receptor beta chain was sequenced in a study of CXCR3-negative and CXCR3-positive naive CD8 T cells. Overall study results and limits: Researchers reported similar TRBV-TRBJ usage in naive CXCR3-negative and CXCR3-positive cells, though memory differed. Both naive subsets carried similar amounts of surface CD5, so TCR strength was inferred from TRB CDR3 properties. Relative to memory CD8+ cells, whose diversity was much lower, both naive subsets had comparably high diversity.

This CDR3 has 16 residues. Per the germline V gene, CDR1 is SEHNR and CDR2 is FQNEAQ (reference sequence). Each CD8+ T cell subset was sorted in triplicate, a few hundred thousand cells each. For this clonotype: Its antigen remains unidentified.

Carrying UMI labels, the TRB cDNA libraries were prepared through 5' RACE. No DNA is given; TCRdb re-called the 5' RACE reads and lists each CDR3 protein once. The sample holds roughly 48,000 distinct CDR3 sequences. Material: memory CD8+ T cells from blood. The source is a human donor in good health. Some clones in this sample may be carry-over from other donors' samples. This chain connects TRBV7-9 to TRBJ2-3; TCRdb selects TRBD2, and the lack of DNA leaves this call unchecked. The CDR3: CASSLVSGGAADTQYF.